The 3 T cell receptor beta chains given below trace back to one sample, sequenced in a study of cytomegalovirus exposure and HLA in healthy donors. A multiplex PCR was run with 60 Vbeta primers and 13 Jbeta primers. Measured with immunoSEQ multiplex PCR; TCRdb has only the in-frame clones, and not every one. This table has over 150,000 clones, 80% appearing once. Input material: PBMCs. The receptors were sampled from a woman aged 50 to 60 in good health and CMV-seropositive.

This clone was seen a single time. The chain employs TRBV6-6 and TRBJ2-7, with D unclear. This CDR3 is built from 14 residues. The ends were cut back, 0 bases at V and 6 bases at J, with 12 bases in the middle. Per the germline V gene, CDR1 is MNHNY and CDR2 is SVGAGI (reference sequence). The CDR3 sequence is CASSYSGNRVEQYF. The DNA of the CDR3 is TGTGCCAGCAGTTACTCGGGCAACCGCGTCGAGCAGTACTTC.

The chain is built from TRBV5-1 and TRBJ2-1; 8 positions match TRBD2. CDR3 length: 15 residues. J lost 8 bases, V lost 4 bases, and 11 bases had no gene match. CDR1 and CDR2 (germline): SGHRS, YFSETQ. For the CDR3, the DNA is TGCGCCAGCAGCCCCCTGGGAAGCGGGGGTCATGAGCAGTTCTTC. This gives the protein CASSPLGSGGHEQFF.

V gene TRBV5-1 combines with J gene TRBJ2-7; D is possibly TRBD2 (7 bases). The V gene lost 4 bases and the J gene lost 1 base, with 18 bases spanning the gap. This CDR3 is built from 16 residues. Germline-derived CDR1 and CDR2 are SGHRS and YFSETQ. CDR3 loop: CASSKGGARGSYEQYF. DNA of the CDR3: TGCGCCAGCAGCAAGGGGGGGGCTCGGGGTTCCTACGAGCAGTACTTC.